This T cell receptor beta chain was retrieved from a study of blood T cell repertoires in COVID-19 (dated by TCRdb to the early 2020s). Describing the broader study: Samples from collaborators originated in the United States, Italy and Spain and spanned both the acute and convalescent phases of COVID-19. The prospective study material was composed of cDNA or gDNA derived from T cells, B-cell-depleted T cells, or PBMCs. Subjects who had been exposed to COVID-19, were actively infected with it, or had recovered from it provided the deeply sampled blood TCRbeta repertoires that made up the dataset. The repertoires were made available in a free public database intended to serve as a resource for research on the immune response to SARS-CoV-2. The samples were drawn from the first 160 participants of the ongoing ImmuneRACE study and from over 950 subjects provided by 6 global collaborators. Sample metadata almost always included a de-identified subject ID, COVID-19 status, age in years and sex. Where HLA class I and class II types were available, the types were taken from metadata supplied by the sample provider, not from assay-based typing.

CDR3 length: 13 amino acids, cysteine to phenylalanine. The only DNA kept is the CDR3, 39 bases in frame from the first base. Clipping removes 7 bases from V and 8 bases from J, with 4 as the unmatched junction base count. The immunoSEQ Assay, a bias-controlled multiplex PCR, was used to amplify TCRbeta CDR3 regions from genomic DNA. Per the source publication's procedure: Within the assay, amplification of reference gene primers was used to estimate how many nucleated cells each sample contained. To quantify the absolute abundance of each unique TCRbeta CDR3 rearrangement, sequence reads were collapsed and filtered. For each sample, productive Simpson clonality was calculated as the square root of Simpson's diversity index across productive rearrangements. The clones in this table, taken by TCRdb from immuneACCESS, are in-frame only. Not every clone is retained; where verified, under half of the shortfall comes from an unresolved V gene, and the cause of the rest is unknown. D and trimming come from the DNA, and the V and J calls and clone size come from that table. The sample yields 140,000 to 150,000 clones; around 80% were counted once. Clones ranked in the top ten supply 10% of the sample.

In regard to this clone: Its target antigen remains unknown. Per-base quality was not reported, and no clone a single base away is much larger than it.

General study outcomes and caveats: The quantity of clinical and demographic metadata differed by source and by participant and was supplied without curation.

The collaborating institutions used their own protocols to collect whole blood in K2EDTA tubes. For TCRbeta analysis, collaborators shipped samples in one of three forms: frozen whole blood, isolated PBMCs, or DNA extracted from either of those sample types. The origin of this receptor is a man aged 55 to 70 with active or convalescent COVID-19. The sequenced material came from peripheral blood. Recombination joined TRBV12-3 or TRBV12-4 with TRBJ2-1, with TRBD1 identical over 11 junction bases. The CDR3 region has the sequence CASTRDRGYEQFF. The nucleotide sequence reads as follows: TGTGCCAGCACCCGGGACAGGGGGTATGAGCAGTTCTTC.